This TCR beta chain was captured by sequencing in a study of control samples from healthy donors and cancer patients. Sequencing was performed with immunoSEQ multiplex PCR; in TCRdb, only in-frame clones are kept and a portion is missing. This table holds about 50,000 clones, around nine tenths found once. What was sequenced was PBMCs. The sequence derives from a man aged 45 to 65 with head and neck cancer.

CDR3 bases: TGTGCCAGTAGTCGCGGTCTCTACAATGAGCAGTTCTTC. Translating it yields CASSRGLYNEQFF. V is TRBV19 and J is TRBJ2-1, with D uncertain. V dropped 5 bases and J dropped 3 bases, with 8 bases sitting between them. In germline, CDR1 is LNHDA, CDR2 SQIVND (reference sequence). This CDR3 has 13 residues.